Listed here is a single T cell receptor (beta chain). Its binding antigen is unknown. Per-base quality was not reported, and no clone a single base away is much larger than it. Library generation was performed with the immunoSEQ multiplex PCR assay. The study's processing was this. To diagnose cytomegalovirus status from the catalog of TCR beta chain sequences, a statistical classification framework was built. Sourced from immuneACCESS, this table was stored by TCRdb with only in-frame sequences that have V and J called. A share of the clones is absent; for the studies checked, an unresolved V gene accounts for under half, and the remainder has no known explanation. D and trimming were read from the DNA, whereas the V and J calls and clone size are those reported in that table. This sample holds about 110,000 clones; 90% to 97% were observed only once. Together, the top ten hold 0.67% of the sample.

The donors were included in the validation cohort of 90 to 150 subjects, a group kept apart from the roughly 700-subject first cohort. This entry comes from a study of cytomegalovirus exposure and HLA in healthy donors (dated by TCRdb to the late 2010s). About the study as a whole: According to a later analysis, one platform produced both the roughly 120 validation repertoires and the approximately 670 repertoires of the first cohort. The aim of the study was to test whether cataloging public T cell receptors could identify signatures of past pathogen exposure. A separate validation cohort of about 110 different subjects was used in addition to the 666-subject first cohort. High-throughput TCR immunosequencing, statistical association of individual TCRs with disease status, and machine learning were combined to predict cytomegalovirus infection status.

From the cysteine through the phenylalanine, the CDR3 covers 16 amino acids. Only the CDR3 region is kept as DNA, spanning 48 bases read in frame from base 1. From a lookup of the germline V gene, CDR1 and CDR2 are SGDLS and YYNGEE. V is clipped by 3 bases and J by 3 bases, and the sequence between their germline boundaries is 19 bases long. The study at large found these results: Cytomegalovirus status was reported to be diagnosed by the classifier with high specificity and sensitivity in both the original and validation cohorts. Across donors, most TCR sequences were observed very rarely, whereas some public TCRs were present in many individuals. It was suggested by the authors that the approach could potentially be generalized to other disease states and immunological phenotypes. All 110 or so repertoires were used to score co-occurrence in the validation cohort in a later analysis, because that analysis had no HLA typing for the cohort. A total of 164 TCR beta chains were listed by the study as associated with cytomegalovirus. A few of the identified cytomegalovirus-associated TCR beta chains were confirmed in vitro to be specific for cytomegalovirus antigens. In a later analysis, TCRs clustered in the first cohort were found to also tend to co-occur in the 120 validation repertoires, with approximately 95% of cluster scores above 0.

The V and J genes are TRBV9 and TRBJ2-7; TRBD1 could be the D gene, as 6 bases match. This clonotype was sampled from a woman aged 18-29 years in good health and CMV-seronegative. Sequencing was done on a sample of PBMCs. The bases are TGTGCCAGCAGCGGCTGCGATTGGACAGCCTTCTACGAGCAGTACTTC. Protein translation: CASSGCDWTAFYEQYF.